A selection of T cell receptor beta chains follows, all from one sample in a study of cytomegalovirus exposure and HLA in healthy donors. TCRdb's table, derived via immunoSEQ multiplex PCR, lists solely in-frame clones and lacks some. The data show 90,000 to 120,000 clones, with around 67% seen just once and 13% to 15% held by the top ten. The material sequenced was PBMCs. These receptors originate from a woman between 35 and 50 years old in good health and CMV-seropositive. The CDR3 runs from the conserved cysteine through the conserved F or W. Fields, in order: J gene, V gene, CDR3 protein.

j_call: TRBJ2-1
v_call: TRBV11-2
cdr3_aa: CASSFGQGSYNEQFF

j_call: TRBJ2-7
v_call: TRBV5-1
cdr3_aa: CASSSGTREQYF

j_call: TRBJ1-1
v_call: TRBV28
cdr3_aa: CASRKLGRGSNTEAFF

j_call: TRBJ2-7
v_call: TRBV30
cdr3_aa: CAWSVGGGAHEQYF

j_call: TRBJ2-7
v_call: TRBV6-1
cdr3_aa: CASSERSSGPYSYEQYF

j_call: TRBJ2-7
v_call: TRBV30
cdr3_aa: CAWTTGGHEQYF

j_call: TRBJ1-2
v_call: TRBV9
cdr3_aa: CASSSWARNDYGYTF

j_call: TRBJ1-2
v_call: TRBV2
cdr3_aa: CASSEVGGKEGYTF

j_call: TRBJ1-4
v_call: TRBV30
cdr3_aa: CAWSTGVSEKLFF

j_call: TRBJ1-5
v_call: TRBV28
cdr3_aa: CASRQGVSGPQHF

j_call: TRBJ2-7
v_call: TRBV4-1
cdr3_aa: CASSPRQGNYEQYF

j_call: TRBJ1-5
v_call: TRBV30
cdr3_aa: CAWSAGSRGSNQPQHF

j_call: TRBJ2-5
v_call: TRBV30
cdr3_aa: CAWSVGGETQYF

j_call: TRBJ2-7
v_call: TRBV29-1
cdr3_aa: CSVDGGQGDDYEQYF

j_call: TRBJ1-5
v_call: TRBV2
cdr3_aa: CASSVQGSYQPQHF

j_call: TRBJ2-5
v_call: TRBV4-1
cdr3_aa: CASSSPTPIGETQYF

j_call: TRBJ2-7
v_call: TRBV4-1
cdr3_aa: CASSQAGTGSYEQYF

j_call: TRBJ1-1
v_call: TRBV2
cdr3_aa: CASSVDGGNTEAFF

j_call: TRBJ2-3
v_call: TRBV28
cdr3_aa: CASTKSGSDTQYF

j_call: TRBJ1-6
v_call: TRBV5-6
cdr3_aa: CASSLELGQGGSPLHF

j_call: TRBJ1-1
v_call: TRBV19
cdr3_aa: CASSAGRRMNTEAFF

j_call: TRBJ1-1
v_call: TRBV5-1
cdr3_aa: CASSPRSRVNTEAFF

j_call: TRBJ1-3
v_call: TRBV18
cdr3_aa: CASSPARALSGNTIYF

j_call: TRBJ2-3
v_call: TRBV6-6
cdr3_aa: CASSEEGKSDTQYF

j_call: TRBJ1-5
v_call: TRBV7-2
cdr3_aa: CASSLAYDQPQHF

j_call: TRBJ1-2
v_call: TRBV7-2
cdr3_aa: CASIRAGEIYGYTF

j_call: TRBJ1-5
v_call: TRBV10-3
cdr3_aa: CAISESSAEPTFYSNQPQHF

j_call: TRBJ2-1
v_call: TRBV5-8
cdr3_aa: CASSSEDRRGSEQFF

j_call: TRBJ2-1
v_call: TRBV5-4
cdr3_aa: CASSEGQGLINEQFF

j_call: TRBJ2-3
v_call: TRBV6-5
cdr3_aa: CATMARGTVNTQYF

j_call: TRBJ1-1
v_call: TRBV5-1
cdr3_aa: CASSYTGELAEAFF

j_call: TRBJ2-1
v_call: TRBV11-2
cdr3_aa: CASSLAATGGHEQFF

j_call: TRBJ1-1
v_call: TRBV30
cdr3_aa: CAWSGQGGTEAFF

j_call: TRBJ2-7
v_call: TRBV13
cdr3_aa: CASRLRDSSYEQYF

j_call: TRBJ2-7
v_call: TRBV9
cdr3_aa: CASSVGDYEQYF

j_call: TRBJ2-5
v_call: TRBV5-1
cdr3_aa: CASSFGRSGETQYF

j_call: TRBJ1-5
v_call: TRBV6-5
cdr3_aa: CASSITGTQPQHF

j_call: TRBJ1-2
v_call: TRBV7-2
cdr3_aa: CASSARRGQGYGYTF

j_call: TRBJ1-4
v_call: TRBV9
cdr3_aa: CASSGGTGSEKLFF

j_call: TRBJ2-1
v_call: TRBV5-6
cdr3_aa: CASTAGLFNEQFF

j_call: TRBJ2-7
v_call: TRBV29-1
cdr3_aa: CSVEPRGTYEQYF

j_call: TRBJ1-1
v_call: TRBV6-5
cdr3_aa: CASFSGGRNTEAFF

j_call: TRBJ2-3
v_call: TRBV5-4
cdr3_aa: CASSPDRAVADTQYF

j_call: TRBJ1-1
v_call: TRBV4-1
cdr3_aa: CASSRESDRGATEAFF

j_call: TRBJ2-5
v_call: TRBV5-1
cdr3_aa: CASSLRGKGIETQYF

j_call: TRBJ1-2
v_call: TRBV6-1
cdr3_aa: CASSERRESYGYTF

j_call: TRBJ1-2
v_call: TRBV9
cdr3_aa: CASSVGEGANYGYTF

j_call: TRBJ1-5
v_call: TRBV6-6
cdr3_aa: CASIRGQGNQPQHF

j_call: TRBJ2-2
v_call: TRBV7-2
cdr3_aa: CASSLVTSVRNTGELFF

j_call: TRBJ1-1
v_call: TRBV5-1
cdr3_aa: CASSSRTGGSEAFF

j_call: TRBJ1-5
v_call: TRBV9
cdr3_aa: CASSVAGDSNQPQHF

j_call: TRBJ1-2
v_call: TRBV18
cdr3_aa: CASSPPEGTSSYTF

j_call: TRBJ2-7
v_call: TRBV7-9
cdr3_aa: CASSLAQGREQYF

j_call: TRBJ2-7
v_call: TRBV19
cdr3_aa: CASSIRRPQYEQYF

j_call: TRBJ2-5
v_call: TRBV19
cdr3_aa: CASSKGGSGFQETQYF

j_call: TRBJ1-5
v_call: TRBV6-5
cdr3_aa: CASSYRSGQPQHF